The present entry profiles one T cell receptor beta chain with its context. Sequencing was performed with immunoSEQ multiplex PCR; in TCRdb, only in-frame clones are kept and a portion is missing. The data contain tens of thousands of clones, 92% of them singletons. The record originates from a study of technical replicates of blood from four donors. Germline CDR1 SGHDN, CDR2 FVKESK. This CDR3 has 14 residues. V lost 6 bases and J lost 9; bases outside the gene matches: 8. Sequencing was carried out using T cells isolated from PBMCs. The sequence was obtained from a human donor in good health. The genes are TRBV14 and TRBJ2-4; TRBD1 matches at 10 bases. For the CDR3, the DNA is TGTGCCAGCAGTCGGCATGGACAGGGGGGCATTCAGTACTTC. Protein: CASSRHGQGGIQYF.